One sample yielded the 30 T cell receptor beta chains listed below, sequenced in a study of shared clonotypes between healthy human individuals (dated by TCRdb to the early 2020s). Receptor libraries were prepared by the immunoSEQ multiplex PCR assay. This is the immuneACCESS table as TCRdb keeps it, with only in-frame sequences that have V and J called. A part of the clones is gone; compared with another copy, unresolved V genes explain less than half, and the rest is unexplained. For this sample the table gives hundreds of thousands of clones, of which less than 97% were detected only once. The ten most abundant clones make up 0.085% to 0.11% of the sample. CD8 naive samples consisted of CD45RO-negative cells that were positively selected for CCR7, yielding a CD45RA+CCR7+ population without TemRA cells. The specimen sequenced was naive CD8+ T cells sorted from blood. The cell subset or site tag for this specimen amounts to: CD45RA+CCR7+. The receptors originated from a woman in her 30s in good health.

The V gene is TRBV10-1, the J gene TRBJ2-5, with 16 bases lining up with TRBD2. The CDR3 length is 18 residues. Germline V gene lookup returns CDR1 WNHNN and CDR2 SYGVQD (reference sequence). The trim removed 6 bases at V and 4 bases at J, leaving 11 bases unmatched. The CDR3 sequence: CASSGTSGRAAYRETQYF. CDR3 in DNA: TGCGCCAGCAGCGGGACTAGCGGGAGGGCCGCGTATCGAGAGACCCAGTACTTC.

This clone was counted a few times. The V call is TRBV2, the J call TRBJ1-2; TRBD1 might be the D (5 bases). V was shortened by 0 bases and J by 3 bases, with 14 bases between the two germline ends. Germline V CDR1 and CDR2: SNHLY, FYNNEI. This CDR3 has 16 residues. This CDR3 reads CASSEAHFGRDYGYTF. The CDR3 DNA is TGTGCCAGCAGTGAAGCGCATTTCGGCAGGGACTATGGCTACACCTTC. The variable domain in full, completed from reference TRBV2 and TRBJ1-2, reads EPEVTQTPSHQVTQMGQEVILRCVPISNHLYFYWYRQILGQKVEFLVSFYNNEISEKSEIFDDQFSVERPDGSNFTLKIRSTKLEDSAMYFCASSEAHFGRDYGYTFGSGTRLTVV.

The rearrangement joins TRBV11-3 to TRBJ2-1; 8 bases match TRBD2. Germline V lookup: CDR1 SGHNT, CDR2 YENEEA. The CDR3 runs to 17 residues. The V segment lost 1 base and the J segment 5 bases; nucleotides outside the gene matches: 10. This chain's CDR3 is CASSLGGWLAGNNEQFF. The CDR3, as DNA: TGTGCCAGCAGCTTAGGAGGGTGGTTAGCGGGAAACAATGAGCAGTTCTTC.

The CDR3 region is CASRGLAERGNYNEQFF. In DNA form, the CDR3 reads TGTGCCAGCAGGGGACTAGCGGAGCGGGGGAACTACAATGAGCAGTTCTTC. The chain uses TRBV28 and TRBJ2-1; 11 nucleotides align to TRBD2. Per the germline V gene, CDR1 is MDHEN and CDR2 is SYDVKM. The CDR3 is 17 residues long. Germline trimming cut 6 bases from V and 3 bases from J; bases unmatched to any gene: 10. Combining the CDR3 with reference TRBV28 and TRBJ2-1 gives the whole variable domain DVKVTQSSRYLVKRTGEKVFLECVQDMDHENMFWYRQDPGLGLRLIYFSYDVKMKEKGDIPEGYSVSREKKERFSLILESASTNQTSMYLCASRGLAERGNYNEQFFGPGTRLTVL.

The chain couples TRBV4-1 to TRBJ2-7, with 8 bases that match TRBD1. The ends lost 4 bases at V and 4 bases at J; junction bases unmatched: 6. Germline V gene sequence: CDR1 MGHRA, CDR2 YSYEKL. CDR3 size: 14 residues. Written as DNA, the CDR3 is TGCGCCAGCAGCCTAAGACAGGGGCCTTACGAGCAGTACTTC. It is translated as CASSLRQGPYEQYF.

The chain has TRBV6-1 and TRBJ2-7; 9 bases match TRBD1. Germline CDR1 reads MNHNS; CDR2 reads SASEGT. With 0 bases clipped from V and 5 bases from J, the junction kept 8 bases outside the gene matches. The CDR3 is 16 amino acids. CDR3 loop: CASSEATGTGQHEQYF. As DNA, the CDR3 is TGTGCCAGCAGTGAAGCTACCGGGACAGGGCAACACGAGCAGTACTTC.

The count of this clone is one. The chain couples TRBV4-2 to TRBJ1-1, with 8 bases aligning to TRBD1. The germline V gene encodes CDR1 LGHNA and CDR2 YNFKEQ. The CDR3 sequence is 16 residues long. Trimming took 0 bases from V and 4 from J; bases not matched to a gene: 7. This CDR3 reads CASSQDQGAESTEAFF. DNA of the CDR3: TGTGCCAGCAGCCAAGACCAGGGGGCAGAAAGCACTGAAGCTTTCTTT.

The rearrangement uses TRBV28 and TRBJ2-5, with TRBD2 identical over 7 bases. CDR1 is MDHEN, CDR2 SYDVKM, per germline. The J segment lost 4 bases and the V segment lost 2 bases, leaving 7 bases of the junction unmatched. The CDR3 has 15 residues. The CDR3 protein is CASSLPREKGETQYF. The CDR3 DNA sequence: TGTGCCAGCAGTTTACCGCGGGAGAAGGGAGAGACCCAGTACTTC.

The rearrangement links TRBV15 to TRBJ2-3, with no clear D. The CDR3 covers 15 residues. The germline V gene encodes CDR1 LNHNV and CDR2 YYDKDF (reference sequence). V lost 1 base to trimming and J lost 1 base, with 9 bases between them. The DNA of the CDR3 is TGTGCCACCAGCAGAGGGTCTATGGGCACAGATACGCAGTATTTT. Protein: CATSRGSMGTDTQYF.

The CDR3, as DNA: TGTGCCAGCAGTTTACCAGAGAACACTGAAGCTTTCTTT. Translation: CASSLPENTEAFF. The V gene is TRBV28, the J gene TRBJ1-1; D remains ambiguous. The CDR3 runs 13 residues. V lost 2 bases, J lost 1 base, and 5 bases lay in between. Germline-derived CDR1 and CDR2 are MDHEN and SYDVKM.

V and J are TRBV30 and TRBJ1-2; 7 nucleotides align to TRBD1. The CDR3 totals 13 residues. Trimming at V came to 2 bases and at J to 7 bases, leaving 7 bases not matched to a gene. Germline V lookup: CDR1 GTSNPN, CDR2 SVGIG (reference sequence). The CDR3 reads CAWSFDREFGYTF. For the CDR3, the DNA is TGTGCCTGGAGTTTCGACAGGGAGTTTGGCTACACCTTC. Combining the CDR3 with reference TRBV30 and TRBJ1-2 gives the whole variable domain SQTIHQWPATLVQPVGSPLSLECTVEGTSNPNLYWYRQAAGRGLQLLFYSVGIGQISSEVPQNLSASRPQDRQFILSSKKLLLSDSGFYLCAWSFDREFGYTFGSGTRLTVV.

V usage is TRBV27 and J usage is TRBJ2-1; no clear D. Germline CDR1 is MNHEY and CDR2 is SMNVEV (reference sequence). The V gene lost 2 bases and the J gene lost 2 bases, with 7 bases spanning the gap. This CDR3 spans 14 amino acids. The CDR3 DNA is TGTGCCAGCAGTTTAGTTGGGGCCTACAATGAGCAGTTCTTC. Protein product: CASSLVGAYNEQFF.

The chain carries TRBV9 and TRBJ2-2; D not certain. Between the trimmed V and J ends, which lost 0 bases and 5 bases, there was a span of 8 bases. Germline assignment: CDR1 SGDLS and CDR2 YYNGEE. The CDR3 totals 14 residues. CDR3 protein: CASSVGLGTGELFF. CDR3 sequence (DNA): TGTGCCAGCAGCGTAGGGTTAGGGACCGGGGAGCTGTTTTTT.

This chain's CDR3 is CASSLTSGSGGELFF. CDR3 in DNA: TGTGCCAGCAGCTTGACTAGCGGGAGCGGCGGGGAGCTGTTTTTT. This chain connects TRBV7-2 to TRBJ2-2; 12 bases map to TRBD2. CDR1 SGHTA and CDR2 FQGNSA come from the germline V gene. V shed 3 bases and J 7 bases; nucleotides not matched to a gene: 3. The CDR3 runs 15 residues.

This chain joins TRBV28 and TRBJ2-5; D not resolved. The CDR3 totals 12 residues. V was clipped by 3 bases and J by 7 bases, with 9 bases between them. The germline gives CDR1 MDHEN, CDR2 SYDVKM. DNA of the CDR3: TGTGCCAGCAGTTTCCGCAGTGGGACCCAGTACTTC. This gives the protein CASSFRSGTQYF.

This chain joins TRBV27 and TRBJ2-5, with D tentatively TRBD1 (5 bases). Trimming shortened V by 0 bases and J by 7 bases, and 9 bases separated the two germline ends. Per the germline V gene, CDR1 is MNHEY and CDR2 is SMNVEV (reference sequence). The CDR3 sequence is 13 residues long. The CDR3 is CASSLSARGTQYF. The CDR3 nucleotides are TGTGCCAGCAGTTTATCGGCTAGGGGGACCCAGTACTTC.

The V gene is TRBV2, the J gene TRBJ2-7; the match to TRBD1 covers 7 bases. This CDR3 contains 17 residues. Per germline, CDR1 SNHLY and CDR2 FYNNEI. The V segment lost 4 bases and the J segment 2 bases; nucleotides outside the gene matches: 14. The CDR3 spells CASSGSKQGTEPYEQYF. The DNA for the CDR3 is TGTGCCAGCAGTGGATCGAAGCAAGGGACAGAGCCCTACGAGCAGTACTTC.

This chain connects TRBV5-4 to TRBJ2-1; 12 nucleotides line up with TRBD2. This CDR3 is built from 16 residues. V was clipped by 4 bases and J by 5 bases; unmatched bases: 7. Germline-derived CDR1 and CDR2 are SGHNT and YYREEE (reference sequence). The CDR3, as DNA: TGTGCCAGCAGCACCCAACGACTAGCGGGGGACAATGAGCAGTTCTTC. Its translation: CASSTQRLAGDNEQFF.

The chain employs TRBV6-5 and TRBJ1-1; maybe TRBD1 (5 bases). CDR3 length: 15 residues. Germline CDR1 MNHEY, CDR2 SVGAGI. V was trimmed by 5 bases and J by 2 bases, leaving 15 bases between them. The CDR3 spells CASSLFTTGNTEAFF. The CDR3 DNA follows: TGTGCCAGCAGTCTCTTCACCACAGGTAACACTGAAGCTTTCTTT.

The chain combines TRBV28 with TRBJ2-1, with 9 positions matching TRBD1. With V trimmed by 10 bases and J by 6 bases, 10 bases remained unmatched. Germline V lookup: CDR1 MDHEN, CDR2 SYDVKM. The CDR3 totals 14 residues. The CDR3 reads CAIRTGTGTNEQFF. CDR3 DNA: TGTGCCATCAGGACCGGGACAGGGACCAATGAGCAGTTCTTC. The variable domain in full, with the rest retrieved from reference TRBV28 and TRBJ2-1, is DVKVTQSSRYLVKRTGEKVFLECVQDMDHENMFWYRQDPGLGLRLIYFSYDVKMKEKGDIPEGYSVSREKKERFSLILESASTNQTSMYLCAIRTGTGTNEQFFGPGTRLTVL.

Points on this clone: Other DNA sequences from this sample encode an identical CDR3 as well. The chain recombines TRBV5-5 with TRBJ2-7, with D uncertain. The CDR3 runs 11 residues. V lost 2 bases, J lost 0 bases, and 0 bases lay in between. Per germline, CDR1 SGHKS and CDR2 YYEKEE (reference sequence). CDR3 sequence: CASSFSYEQYF. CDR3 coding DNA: TGTGCCAGCAGCTTCTCCTACGAGCAGTACTTC.

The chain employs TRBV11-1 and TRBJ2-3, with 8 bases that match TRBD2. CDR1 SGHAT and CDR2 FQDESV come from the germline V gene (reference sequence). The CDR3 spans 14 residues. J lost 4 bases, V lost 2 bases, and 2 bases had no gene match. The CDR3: CASSLPGGADTQYF. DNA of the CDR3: TGTGCCAGCAGCTTACCGGGAGGGGCAGATACGCAGTATTTT.

CDR3 in amino acids: CASSPGLTSYNEQFF. CDR3 DNA: TGTGCCAGCAGTCCGGGACTAACAAGTTACAATGAGCAGTTCTTC. The rearrangement links TRBV27 to TRBJ2-1; 7 positions agree with TRBD2. The CDR3 contains 15 residues. Looked up from germline, CDR1 is MNHEY and CDR2 is SMNVEV (reference sequence). Losses at the gene ends were 5 bases for V and 4 bases for J; bases not matched to a gene: 8.

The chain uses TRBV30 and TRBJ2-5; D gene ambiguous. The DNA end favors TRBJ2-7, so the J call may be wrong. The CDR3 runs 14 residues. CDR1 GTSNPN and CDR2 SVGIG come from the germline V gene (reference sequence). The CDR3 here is CAWNAVQQTYEQYF. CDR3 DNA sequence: TGTGCCTGGAACGCCGTACAGCAAACCTACGAGCAGTACTTC.

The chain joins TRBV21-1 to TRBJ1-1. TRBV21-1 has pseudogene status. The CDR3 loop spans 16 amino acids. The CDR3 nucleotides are TGTGCCAGCAGCAAAGGTCAGCGTTGGGAATGGGCTGAAGCTTTCTTT. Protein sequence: CASSKGQRWEWAEAFF.

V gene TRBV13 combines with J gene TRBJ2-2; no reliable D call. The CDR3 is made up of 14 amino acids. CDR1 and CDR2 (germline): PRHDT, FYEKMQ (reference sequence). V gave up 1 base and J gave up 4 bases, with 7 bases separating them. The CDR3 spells CASSLDGFTGELFF. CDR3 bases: TGTGCCAGCAGCTTAGATGGTTTCACCGGGGAGCTGTTTTTT.

The CDR3: CASRSPLAGVQFTGELFF. In DNA, the CDR3 is TGTGCCAGCAGATCCCCCCTAGCGGGAGTTCAATTCACCGGGGAGCTGTTTTTT. The chain is built from TRBV28 and TRBJ1-3; the match to TRBD2 covers 10 bases. The end of the DNA is better explained by TRBJ2-2, so the J call may be wrong. The germline V gene has CDR1 MDHEN and CDR2 SYDVKM. The CDR3 runs to 18 residues.

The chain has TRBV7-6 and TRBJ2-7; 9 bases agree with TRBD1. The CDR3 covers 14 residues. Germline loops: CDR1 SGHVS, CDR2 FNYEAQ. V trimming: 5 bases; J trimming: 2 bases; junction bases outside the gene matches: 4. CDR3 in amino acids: CASSHGTGTYEQYF. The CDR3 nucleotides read TGTGCCAGCAGCCACGGGACAGGGACCTACGAGCAGTACTTC.

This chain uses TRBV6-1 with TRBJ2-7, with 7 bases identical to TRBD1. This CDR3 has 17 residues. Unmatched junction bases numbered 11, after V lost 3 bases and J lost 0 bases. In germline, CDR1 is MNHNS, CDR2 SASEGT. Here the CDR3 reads CASSDYLGTESSYEQYF. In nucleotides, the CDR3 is TGTGCCAGCAGTGATTACCTGGGGACAGAGAGCTCCTACGAGCAGTACTTC.

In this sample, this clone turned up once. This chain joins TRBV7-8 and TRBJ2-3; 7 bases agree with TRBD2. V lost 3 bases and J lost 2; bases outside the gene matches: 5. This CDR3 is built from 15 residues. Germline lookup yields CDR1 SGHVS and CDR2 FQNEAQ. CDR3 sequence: CASSFRAGSTDTQYF. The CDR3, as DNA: TGTGCCAGCAGCTTCCGAGCGGGGTCCACAGATACGCAGTATTTT.